These 32 T cell receptor beta chains were all obtained from the same sample, sequenced in a study of T cell responses to AZD1222 COVID-19 vaccine. Sequencing used immunoSEQ multiplex PCR; TCRdb keeps in-frame clones, though not all of them. The data contain some 120,000 clones, about nine tenths of them singletons. Specimen: peripheral blood, collected on day 0 of MenACWY control vaccination. Receptors originate from an adult in good health.

The chain uses TRBV3-1 (or the pseudogene TRBV3-2) and TRBJ2-5, with 8 bases lining up with TRBD1. The V segment lost 4 bases and the J segment 4 bases; nucleotides outside the gene matches: 8. Germline V CDR1 and CDR2: LGHDT, YNNKEL (reference sequence). The CDR3 runs to 15 residues. The CDR3 reads CASSPDRGVGETQYF. The CDR3 region has the DNA TGTGCCAGCAGCCCCGACAGGGGAGTGGGAGAGACCCAGTACTTC.

The chain uses TRBV10-1 and TRBJ2-1, with a tentative D call TRBD2 (6 bases). Trimming removed 6 bases from V and 12 bases from J, with 15 bases in between. The CDR3 has 12 residues. Germline values: CDR1 WNHNN, CDR2 SYGVQD (reference sequence). The CDR3 nucleotides are TGCGCCAGCAGGGATCTGGGCGGGGTGCAGTTCTTC. Its translation: CASRDLGGVQFF.

The CDR3 is CASSQAKGQGARGYTF. The CDR3, as DNA: TGTGCCAGCAGCCAAGCCAAGGGACAGGGGGCTCGTGGCTACACCTTC. J is TRBJ1-2 and V is TRBV4-2; 12 bases are a match to TRBD1. V lost 1 base and J lost 7; bases outside the gene matches: 7. The germline CDR1 and CDR2 sequences are LGHNA and YNFKEQ. The CDR3 loop spans 16 amino acids.

V usage is TRBV24-1 and J usage is TRBJ1-2, with 8 bases lining up with TRBD1. Looked up from germline, CDR1 is KGHDR and CDR2 is SFDVKD. The CDR3 totals 15 residues. Trimming at V came to 4 bases and at J to 3 bases, leaving 6 bases not matched to a gene. CDR3 amino acids: CATSEVQGADYGYTF. For the CDR3, the DNA is TGTGCCACCAGTGAGGTCCAGGGGGCTGACTATGGCTACACCTTC.

The chain uses TRBV5-5 and TRBJ2-1; TRBD2 might be the D (5 bases). Trimming cost V 4 bases and J 12 bases, with 17 bases left between them. CDR1 and CDR2 (germline): SGHKS, YYEKEE (reference sequence). There are 13 residues in the CDR3. The CDR3 here is CASSPAASGMQFF. Here the CDR3 DNA reads TGTGCCAGCAGCCCCGCGGCGTCGGGAATGCAGTTCTTC.

The rearrangement links TRBV6-5 to TRBJ1-2; 8 bases are a match to TRBD1. Trimming at V came to 5 bases and at J to 5 bases, leaving 4 bases not matched to a gene. The length of the CDR3 is 13 residues. In germline, CDR1 is MNHEY, CDR2 SVGAGI. The CDR3: CASSTTGEYGYTF. The CDR3 nucleotides are TGTGCCAGCAGTACGACAGGGGAGTATGGCTACACCTTC.

The genes are TRBV7-3 and TRBJ2-3; no definite D call. Germline V gives CDR1 SGHTA, CDR2 FQGTGA. Trimming pared 1 base from V and 7 bases from J, leaving 6 bases between. There are 12 residues in the CDR3. The CDR3 DNA is TGTGCCAGCAGCTTAAATGCAAATACGCAGTATTTT. It encodes CASSLNANTQYF.

V usage is TRBV10-2 and J usage is TRBJ1-1; D is unclear. CDR3 size: 16 residues. V was trimmed by 3 bases and J by 3 bases, leaving 17 bases between them. Germline V gene sequence: CDR1 WSHSY, CDR2 SAAADI. CDR3 loop: CASSDSAGAGDTEAFF. CDR3 nucleotide sequence: TGCGCCAGCAGTGACAGTGCGGGAGCTGGGGACACTGAAGCTTTCTTT.

The chain joins TRBV6-5 to TRBJ1-5, with TRBD1 identical over 7 bases. Germline V CDR1 and CDR2: MNHEY, SVGAGI. Trimming cost V 6 bases and J 0 bases; bases outside gene matches: 5. The CDR3 has 15 residues. This CDR3 reads CASSPGTVSNQPQHF. In DNA, the CDR3 is TGTGCCAGCAGCCCGGGGACAGTTAGCAATCAGCCCCAGCATTTT.

The V call is TRBV28, the J call TRBJ1-4; D gene unclear. V lost 4 bases and J lost 8, with 8 bases in between. Germline CDR1 reads MDHEN; CDR2 reads SYDVKM. The CDR3 is 12 residues long. The CDR3 loop is CASSSGGEKLFF. In nucleotides, the CDR3 is TGTGCCAGCAGTTCGGGTGGCGAAAAACTGTTTTTT.

The V gene is TRBV7-2, the J gene TRBJ2-5; 10 bases map to TRBD1. The V and J ends lost 5 bases and 7 bases, in that order; junction bases with no gene match: 1. The CDR3 consists of 12 residues. CDR1 SGHTA and CDR2 FQGNSA come from the germline V gene. The CDR3 sequence is CASSRDRGTQYF. CDR3 bases: TGTGCCAGCAGCCGGGACAGGGGGACCCAGTACTTC.

The genes are TRBV7-8 and TRBJ1-3; D is possibly TRBD1 (5 bases). The V end lost 3 bases, the J end lost 1 base, and 10 bases lay between the germline ends. This CDR3 comprises 15 residues. Looked up from germline, CDR1 is SGHVS and CDR2 is FQNEAQ. This chain's CDR3 is CASSLGRGSGNTIYF. In DNA form, the CDR3 reads TGTGCCAGCAGCTTGGGAAGGGGTTCTGGAAACACCATATATTTT. Full variable domain (rest looked up from reference TRBV7-8 and TRBJ1-3): GAGVSQSPRYKVAKRGQDVALRCDPISGHVSLFWYQQALGQGPEFLTYFQNEAQLDKSGLPSDRFFAERPEGSVSTLKIQRTQQEDSAVYLCASSLGRGSGNTIYFGEGSWLTVV.

This chain joins TRBV5-6 and TRBJ2-7; D is ambiguous. This CDR3 comprises 14 residues. With 0 bases removed from V and 2 bases from J, the gap between germline ends came to 9 bases. CDR1 and CDR2 (germline): SGHDT, YYEEEE. The CDR3 nucleotides are TGTGCCAGCAGCTTGGTAACCAGCGCCTACGAGCAGTACTTC. It translates to CASSLVTSAYEQYF.

This chain connects TRBV2 to TRBJ2-5; 10 bases agree with TRBD1. There are 15 residues in the CDR3. J gave up 5 bases and V 5 bases, and 8 bases lay outside the gene matches. Germline V gene data show CDR1 as SNHLY and CDR2 as FYNNEI. The DNA for the CDR3 is TGTGCCAGCAGTCAAGACAGGGGGCTTACGGAGACCCAGTACTTC. Encoded protein: CASSQDRGLTETQYF. Full variable domain (outside the CDR3, taken from reference TRBV2 and TRBJ2-5): EPEVTQTPSHQVTQMGQEVILRCVPISNHLYFYWYRQILGQKVEFLVSFYNNEISEKSEIFDDQFSVERPDGSNFTLKIRSTKLEDSAMYFCASSQDRGLTETQYFGPGTRLLVL.

This clone was detected a few times. This chain connects TRBV28 to TRBJ2-7; D gene uncertain. The V end was cut by 9 bases, the J end by 0 bases, with 18 bases between. The length of the CDR3 is 15 residues. From germline, CDR1 is MDHEN and CDR2 SYDVKM. This CDR3 is CARAFRQQPSYEQYF. In DNA form, the CDR3 reads TGTGCCAGGGCTTTCCGCCAACAACCCTCCTACGAGCAGTACTTC.

J is TRBJ1-1 and V is TRBV6-5; D gene uncertain. The germline CDR1 and CDR2 sequences are MNHEY and SVGAGI. CDR3 length: 14 amino acids. V was clipped by 2 bases and J by 4 bases, with 11 bases between them. The CDR3 spells CASSYDGVTTEAFF. Here the CDR3 DNA reads TGTGCCAGCAGTTACGACGGGGTGACCACTGAAGCTTTCTTT.

The V call is TRBV5-6, the J call TRBJ1-2; D remains unclear. V was shortened by 0 bases and J by 5 bases, with 11 bases between the two germline ends. The germline CDR1 and CDR2 sequences are SGHDT and YYEEEE. CDR3 length: 14 residues. The CDR3 protein is CASSLEGFGYGYTF. As DNA, the CDR3 is TGTGCCAGCAGCTTGGAGGGTTTCGGGTATGGCTACACCTTC.

This rearrangement joins TRBV19 to TRBJ2-7, with D perhaps matching TRBD1 (6 bases). V was cut by 5 bases and J by 3 bases, with 14 bases left in between. The CDR3 consists of 14 residues. Germline V CDR1 and CDR2: LNHDA, SQIVND (reference sequence). CDR3 bases: TGTGCCAGTAGTCTCAAGGACAGTTACTACGAGCAGTACTTC. Protein product: CASSLKDSYYEQYF.

The chain has TRBV7-8 and TRBJ1-6, with D unclear. The CDR3 contains 13 residues. Germline-derived CDR1 and CDR2 are SGHVS and FQNEAQ. Trimming took off 5 bases at V and 7 bases at J, with 9 bases between the two ends. The CDR3 DNA reads TGTGCCAGCAGCCTAAACGAGAATTCACCCCTCCACTTT. Translation gives CASSLNENSPLHF.

The V call is TRBV7-2, the J call TRBJ1-2, with D possibly being TRBD1 (6 bases). Germline CDR1 reads SGHTA; CDR2 reads FQGNSA. V lost 1 base to trimming and J lost 6 bases, with 15 bases between them. The CDR3 extends over 15 amino acids. CDR3 region: CASSLVPWTEDGYTF. DNA for the CDR3: TGTGCCAGCAGCTTAGTTCCGTGGACAGAGGATGGCTACACCTTC.

This chain uses TRBV9 with TRBJ2-3; D is ambiguous. CDR1 SGDLS and CDR2 YYNGEE come from the germline V gene. CDR3 length: 13 residues. With 0 bases removed from V and 0 bases from J, the gap between germline ends came to 2 bases. The CDR3 nucleotides are TGTGCCAGCAGCGTAGACAGCACAGATACGCAGTATTTT. Residues: CASSVDSTDTQYF.

V and J are TRBV7-6 and TRBJ2-5, with D uncertain. The germline V and J ends were trimmed by 3 bases and 0 bases, with 11 bases remaining between them. Germline assignment: CDR1 SGHVS and CDR2 FNYEAQ. The CDR3 contains 15 residues. The CDR3 sequence is CASSLARTYQETQYF. CDR3 bases: TGTGCCAGCAGCTTGGCACGGACGTACCAAGAGACCCAGTACTTC. Full variable domain (outside the CDR3, taken from reference TRBV7-6 and TRBJ2-5): GAGVSQSPRYKVTKRGQDVALRCDPISGHVSLYWYRQALGQGPEFLTYFNYEAQQDKSGLPNDRFSAERPEGSISTLTIQRTEQRDSAMYRCASSLARTYQETQYFGPGTRLLVL.

The V gene is TRBV18, the J gene TRBJ1-2; 10 positions agree with TRBD1. The J segment lost 2 bases and the V segment lost 5 bases, leaving 5 bases of the junction unmatched. CDR3 length equals 15 residues. Germline CDR1 reads KGHSH; CDR2 reads LQKENI. CDR3 protein: CASSGQGGNNYGYTF. CDR3 DNA: TGTGCCAGCTCAGGACAGGGGGGCAACAACTATGGCTACACCTTC.

The chain carries TRBV29-1 and TRBJ1-4; D uncertain. Looked up from germline, CDR1 is SQVTM and CDR2 is ANQGSEA. This CDR3 has 16 residues. Trimming left V 3 bases short and J 0 bases short, with 14 bases between. The CDR3 DNA is TGCAGCGTTGAGTTGGTAATTGGTGCAACTAATGAAAAACTGTTTTTT. Translated, it gives CSVELVIGATNEKLFF.

This chain joins TRBV28 and TRBJ1-1; perhaps TRBD1 as D (5 bases). The CDR3 runs to 12 residues. The germline V gene encodes CDR1 MDHEN and CDR2 SYDVKM. Trimming removed 10 bases at V and 4 bases at J, with 13 bases between. Written as DNA, the CDR3 is TGTGCCACTACCCGGGGGGGCACTGAAGCTTTCTTT. Encoded protein: CATTRGGTEAFF.

This clone was found once. The genes are TRBV6-5 and TRBJ2-1; D is unresolved. Looked up from germline, CDR1 is MNHEY and CDR2 is SVGAGI. The CDR3 spans 12 residues. The V end lost 6 bases, the J end lost 7 bases, and 10 bases lay between the germline ends. CDR3 region: CASSRNGNEQFF. For the CDR3, the DNA is TGTGCCAGCAGCAGGAATGGGAATGAGCAGTTCTTC.

This clone was seen just once. The chain uses TRBV2 and TRBJ2-3; D is unclear. CDR1 and CDR2 (germline): SNHLY, FYNNEI. The V end was cut by 6 bases, the J end by 0 bases, with 10 bases between. This CDR3 has 14 residues. CDR3 protein: CASSPQLSTDTQYF. CDR3 DNA sequence: TGTGCCAGCAGCCCACAGCTTAGCACAGATACGCAGTATTTT. The whole variable domain, filled in from reference TRBV2 and TRBJ2-3, reads EPEVTQTPSHQVTQMGQEVILRCVPISNHLYFYWYRQILGQKVEFLVSFYNNEISEKSEIFDDQFSVERPDGSNFTLKIRSTKLEDSAMYFCASSPQLSTDTQYFGPGTRLTVL.

The rearrangement links TRBV7-3 to TRBJ2-5; 10 bases match TRBD2. V was pared by 2 bases and J by 2 bases, with 5 bases of the junction left unmatched. The germline V gene encodes CDR1 SGHTA and CDR2 FQGTGA. This CDR3 is built from 16 residues. CDR3 bases: TGTGCCAGCAGCTTAGGGCTAGCGGGAGTTCAAGAGACCCAGTACTTC. It translates to CASSLGLAGVQETQYF.

The rearrangement links TRBV9 to TRBJ2-2; no reliable D call. CDR1 and CDR2 (germline): SGDLS, YYNGEE. The CDR3 contains 14 residues. V lost 3 bases, J lost 0 bases, and 6 bases lay in between. The CDR3 spells CASSATANTGELFF. The CDR3 nucleotides are TGTGCCAGCAGCGCTACCGCGAACACCGGGGAGCTGTTTTTT.

CDR3 residues: CASSPRGATNEKLFF. CDR3 sequence (DNA): TGTGCCAGCAGTCCCAGGGGGGCAACTAATGAAAAACTGTTTTTT. The V and J genes are TRBV6-6 and TRBJ1-4, with 7 bases that match TRBD1. This CDR3 is 15 amino acids long. V shed 5 bases, J shed 0 bases, and the junction held 3 bases outside the gene matches. CDR1 and CDR2 from the germline V gene are MNHNY and SVGAGI (reference sequence).

The chain employs TRBV12-3 or TRBV12-4 and TRBJ2-7; D not resolved. Deletions cut 6 bases from V and 6 bases from J, with 9 bases between. The CDR3 has 11 residues. The CDR3 bases are TGTGCCAGCAGAGACATTCGCGAGCAGTACTTC. This sequence encodes CASRDIREQYF.

This rearrangement joins TRBV13 to TRBJ2-7, with 8 bases that match TRBD1. The junction had 4 bases not matched to a gene; V was cut back by 5 bases and J by 1 base. The germline V gene has CDR1 PRHDT and CDR2 FYEKMQ (reference sequence). This CDR3 contains 14 residues. CDR3 coding DNA: TGTGCCAGCAGCCCCGGACAGGGTTCCTACGAGCAGTACTTC. Protein sequence: CASSPGQGSYEQYF.